The 18 T cell receptor beta chains listed next were all sequenced from one sample in a study of shared clonotypes between healthy human individuals (dated by TCRdb to the early 2020s). CD8 naive samples were CD45RO-negative cells positively selected for CCR7, giving a CD45RA+CCR7+ population that excluded TemRA cells. The method was the immunoSEQ multiplex PCR assay. This is the immuneACCESS table as TCRdb keeps it, with only in-frame sequences that have V and J called. A part of the clones is gone; compared with another copy, unresolved V genes explain less than half, and the rest is unexplained. The sample profile shows about 2 million clones; approximately 95% of them were found once. In total, the top ten clones hold about 1.1% of the sample. Sequences were obtained from naive CD8+ T cells sorted from blood. According to the study, the label for this sample's cell subset or site signals: CD45RA+CCR7+. The source is a man younger than 30 in good health.

The chain is built from TRBV4-2 and TRBJ2-1; 8 positions agree with TRBD1. The junction had 11 bases not matched to a gene; V was cut back by 0 bases and J by 7 bases. Germline V CDR1 and CDR2: LGHNA, YNFKEQ. The CDR3 totals 17 residues. CDR3: CASSQDEVQGESNEQFF. The CDR3 DNA sequence: TGTGCCAGCAGCCAAGATGAGGTACAGGGGGAGAGTAATGAGCAGTTCTTC.

The rearrangement links TRBV9 to TRBJ2-1; TRBD1 is a possible D gene (7 bases). Between the trimmed V and J ends, which lost 4 bases and 0 bases, there was a span of 14 bases. The CDR3 extends over 16 amino acids. Germline V lookup: CDR1 SGDLS, CDR2 YYNGEE. The CDR3, as DNA: TGTGCCAGCAGCACCTCAGGGGGGAGCTCCTACAATGAGCAGTTCTTC. This gives the protein CASSTSGGSSYNEQFF.

This chain connects TRBV5-1 to TRBJ2-1; no reliable D call. Trimming took 2 bases from V and 9 from J, leaving 6 bases between them. Germline-derived CDR1 and CDR2 are SGHRS and YFSETQ. There are 11 residues in the CDR3. CDR3: CASSFVSEQFF. The DNA of the CDR3 is TGCGCCAGCAGCTTTGTGTCTGAGCAGTTCTTC.

The rearrangement uses TRBV30 and TRBJ2-7, with 10 bases matching TRBD2. V gave up 3 bases and J gave up 7 bases; unmatched junction bases: 15. The CDR3 is 16 amino acids. Germline V gives CDR1 GTSNPN, CDR2 SVGIG (reference sequence). This chain's CDR3 is CAWRTPSGSGRQEQYF. Written as DNA, the CDR3 is TGTGCCTGGAGGACGCCTAGCGGGAGTGGAAGGCAAGAGCAGTACTTC.

J is TRBJ2-5 and V is TRBV11-2; D ambiguous. V was clipped by 0 bases and J by 1 base, with 6 bases between them. Germline assignment: CDR1 SGHAT and CDR2 FQNNGV. CDR3 length: 14 amino acids. The CDR3 bases are TGTGCCAGCAGCTTAGAGGTCGGCCAAGAGACCCAGTACTTC. Encoded protein: CASSLEVGQETQYF.

This sequence joins TRBV27 and TRBJ1-5, with D unclear. The CDR3 spans 14 residues. CDR1 MNHEY and CDR2 SMNVEV come from the germline V gene (reference sequence). Trimming removed 6 bases at V and 0 bases at J, with 9 bases between. The DNA of the CDR3 is TGTGCCAGCAGCGATATATATAGCAATCAGCCCCAGCATTTT. Protein product: CASSDIYSNQPQHF.

V usage is TRBV15 and J usage is TRBJ2-7; weak D call: TRBD1 (5 bases). Germline V gene data show CDR1 as LNHNV and CDR2 as YYDKDF (reference sequence). This CDR3 spans 14 amino acids. Trimming took 4 bases from V and 2 from J, leaving 12 bases between them. CDR3 loop: CATSKQEYTYEQYF. As DNA, the CDR3 is TGTGCCACCAGCAAACAGGAGTACACCTACGAGCAGTACTTC.

This clone was observed once. This chain joins TRBV6-5 and TRBJ2-5; 13 nucleotides agree with TRBD2. The trim removed 5 bases at V and 5 bases at J, leaving 5 bases unmatched. There are 15 residues in the CDR3. Germline CDR1 reads MNHEY; CDR2 reads SVGAGI. CDR3 protein: CASSPWTSGSETQYF. The CDR3 nucleotides are TGTGCCAGCAGTCCTTGGACTAGCGGGAGTGAGACCCAGTACTTC.

The rearrangement uses TRBV19 and TRBJ2-5, with D maybe TRBD2 (6 bases). Germline V CDR1 and CDR2: LNHDA, SQIVND (reference sequence). There are 16 residues in the CDR3. V lost 5 bases to trimming and J lost 7 bases, with 23 bases between them. CDR3 bases: TGTGCCAGTAGTGCCGCAGGGCGGGGATACCTCGGGACCCAGTACTTC. Protein sequence: CASSAAGRGYLGTQYF.

This clone was counted once. This chain joins TRBV11-2 and TRBJ2-7; 7 bases agree with TRBD2. This CDR3 spans 16 amino acids. V lost 0 bases and J lost 2; bases outside the gene matches: 7. Germline CDR1 is SGHAT and CDR2 is FQNNGV. CDR3 residues: CASSLDPLAATYEQYF. As DNA, the CDR3 is TGTGCCAGCAGCTTAGATCCCCTAGCGGCAACCTACGAGCAGTACTTC. Full variable domain (remainder filled in from reference TRBV11-2 and TRBJ2-7): EAGVAQSPRYKIIEKRQSVAFWCNPISGHATLYWYQQILGQGPKLLIQFQNNGVVDDSQLPKDRFSAERLKGVDSTLKIQPAKLEDSAVYLCASSLDPLAATYEQYFGPGTRLTVT.

The rearrangement joins TRBV7-6 to TRBJ2-2; no definite D call. V was shortened by 8 bases and J by 3 bases, with 13 bases between the two germline ends. The germline V gene encodes CDR1 SGHVS and CDR2 FNYEAQ. CDR3 length equals 14 residues. The CDR3 DNA follows: TGTGCCAGCTTCCACCCCGGAGACACCGGGGAGCTGTTTTTT. Its translation is CASFHPGDTGELFF.

V usage is TRBV13 and J usage is TRBJ2-7, with 10 bases fitting TRBD1. CDR1 and CDR2 (germline): PRHDT, FYEKMQ (reference sequence). J gave up 6 bases and V 5 bases, and 10 bases lay outside the gene matches. This CDR3 has 15 residues. CDR3 region: CASSHQGQGFAEQYF. The CDR3, as DNA: TGTGCCAGCAGCCACCAGGGACAGGGGTTTGCCGAGCAGTACTTC.

This chain uses TRBV4-3 with TRBJ2-7; maybe TRBD2 (6 bases). Trimming took 7 bases from V and 0 from J, leaving 16 bases between them. The CDR3 consists of 15 residues. CDR1 is LGHNA and CDR2 is YSLEER in the germline V gene. DNA of the CDR3: TGCGCCAGCAACCCCCGGAGGGGACGCTCCTACGAGCAGTACTTC. As protein: CASNPRRGRSYEQYF.

In the case of this clone: Other DNA sequences of this sample code for an identical CDR3. This chain joins TRBV19 and TRBJ2-7, with TRBD1 identical over 9 bases. After removal of 5 bases from V and 4 bases from J, the junction contained 3 bases not matched to a gene. Germline lookup yields CDR1 LNHDA and CDR2 SQIVND (reference sequence). This CDR3 has 13 residues. In DNA, the CDR3 is TGTGCCAGTAGTGCGGGGACAGGGTACGAGCAGTACTTC. Protein: CASSAGTGYEQYF.

Note on this clone: Other DNA sequences in the same sample also yield this CDR3. CDR3: CASSLGGPYEQYF. CDR3 bases: TGTGCCAGCAGCTTAGGCGGGCCCTACGAGCAGTACTTC. This chain uses TRBV7-9 with TRBJ2-7, with D possibly TRBD2 on 5 matching bases. Trimming took off 1 base at V and 2 bases at J, with 6 bases between the two ends. Looked up from germline, CDR1 is SEHNR and CDR2 is FQNEAQ (reference sequence). This CDR3 has 13 amino acids.

This chain connects TRBV4-1 to TRBJ1-5, with D possibly being TRBD1 (6 bases). The CDR3 spans 15 residues. Germline values: CDR1 MGHRA, CDR2 YSYEKL. V was shortened by 5 bases and J by 2 bases, with 13 bases between the two germline ends. The CDR3 loop reads CASSSPGEGNQPQHF. Here the CDR3 DNA reads TGCGCCAGCAGCTCCCCAGGGGAGGGCAATCAGCCCCAGCATTTT.

The V and J genes are TRBV7-9 and TRBJ1-4, with TRBD1 matching 7 bases. The CDR3 has 16 amino acids. V lost 5 bases, J lost 3 bases, and 9 bases stayed unmatched. Germline V gene lookup returns CDR1 SEHNR and CDR2 FQNEAQ (reference sequence). Written as DNA, the CDR3 is TGTGCCAGCAGCCCCAAAGGGGGCCGGGCTAATGAAAAACTGTTTTTT. This encodes CASSPKGGRANEKLFF.

The chain is built from TRBV27 and TRBJ2-7; D is undetermined. CDR1 and CDR2 (germline): MNHEY, SMNVEV (reference sequence). Trimming left V 2 bases short and J 2 bases short, with 22 bases between. CDR3 length: 18 amino acids. For the CDR3, the DNA is TGTGCCAGCAGTTTAGCCCTAGGACGGATGGGTGCCCCCTACGAGCAGTACTTC. Residues: CASSLALGRMGAPYEQYF.